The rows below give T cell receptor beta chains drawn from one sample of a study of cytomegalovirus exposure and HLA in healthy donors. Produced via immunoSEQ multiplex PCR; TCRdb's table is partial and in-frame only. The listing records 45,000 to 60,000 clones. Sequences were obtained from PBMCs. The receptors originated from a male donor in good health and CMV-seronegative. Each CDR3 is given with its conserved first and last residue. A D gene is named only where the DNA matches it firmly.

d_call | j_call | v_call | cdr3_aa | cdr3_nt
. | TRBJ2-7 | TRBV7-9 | CASKQGGYEQYF | TGTGCCAGCAAACAGGGCGGATACGAGCAGTACTTC
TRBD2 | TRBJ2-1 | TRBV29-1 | CSGRLAGEQFF | TGCAGCGGGAGACTAGCGGGGGAGCAGTTCTTC
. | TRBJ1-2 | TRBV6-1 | CASSVNREANYGYTF | TGTGCCAGCAGTGTCAACAGGGAAGCTAACTATGGCTACACCTTC
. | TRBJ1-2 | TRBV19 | CASKYKAGSSYGYTF | TGTGCCAGCAAGTATAAGGCGGGGTCTAGTTATGGCTACACCTTC
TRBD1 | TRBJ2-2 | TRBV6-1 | CASSEDGLGGKRTGELFF | TGTGCCAGCAGTGAAGATGGATTAGGGGGCAAGAGGACCGGGGAGCTGTTTTTT
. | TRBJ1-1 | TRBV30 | CAWSEPPFNTEAFF | TGTGCCTGGAGTGAGCCCCCCTTTAACACTGAAGCTTTCTTT
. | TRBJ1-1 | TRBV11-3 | CASSDREGQSVDTEAFF | TGTGCCAGCAGTGATCGTGAAGGACAATCCGTCGACACTGAAGCTTTCTTT
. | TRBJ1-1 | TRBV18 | CASSRRNENTEAFF | TGTGCCAGCTCACGGAGGAACGAGAACACTGAAGCTTTCTTT
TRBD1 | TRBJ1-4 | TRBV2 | CASRQQGAPGEKLFF | TGTGCCAGCAGACAACAGGGGGCGCCCGGTGAAAAACTGTTTTTT
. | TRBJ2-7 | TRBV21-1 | CASSKGSSPLAGEQYF | TGTGCCAGCAGCAAAGGCTCGTCTCCACTCGCAGGGGAGCAGTACTTC
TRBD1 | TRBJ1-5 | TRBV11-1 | CASSLDRGQPQHF | TGTGCCAGCAGCTTAGACAGGGGTCAGCCCCAGCATTTT
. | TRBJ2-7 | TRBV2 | CASRAGSGYEQYF | TGTGCCAGCAGGGCGGGCAGTGGCTACGAGCAGTACTTC
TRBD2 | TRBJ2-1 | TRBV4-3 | CASSQDSPGLAGNNEQFF | TGCGCCAGCAGCCAAGATTCTCCGGGGCTAGCGGGGAACAATGAGCAGTTCTTC
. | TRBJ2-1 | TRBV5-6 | CASSWGSLLRNEQFF | TGTGCCAGCAGCTGGGGCTCTCTCCTGAGGAATGAGCAGTTCTTC
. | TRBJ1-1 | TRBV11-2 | CASSLEVRLMNTEAFF | TGTGCCAGCAGCTTAGAGGTCAGACTTATGAACACTGAAGCTTTCTTT
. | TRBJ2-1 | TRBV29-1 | CSVAAGLYNEQFF | TGCAGCGTTGCTGCGGGATTATACAATGAGCAGTTCTTC
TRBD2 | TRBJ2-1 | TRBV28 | CASSKGLATNEQFF | TGTGCCAGCAGCAAGGGACTAGCTACCAATGAGCAGTTCTTC
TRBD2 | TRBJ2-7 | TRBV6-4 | CASSESSGSAYEQYF | TGTGCCAGCAGTGAGAGTAGCGGGAGCGCCTACGAGCAGTACTTC
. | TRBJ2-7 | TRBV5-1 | CASSLETGYGQYF | TGCGCCAGCAGCTTGGAAACGGGATACGGGCAGTACTTC
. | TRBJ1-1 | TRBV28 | CASSSHMNTEAFF | TGTGCCAGCAGTTCCCACATGAACACTGAAGCTTTCTTT
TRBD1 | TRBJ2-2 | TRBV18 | CASRSLGQGANTGELFF | TGTGCCAGCCGATCCTTGGGACAGGGAGCTAACACCGGGGAGCTGTTTTTT
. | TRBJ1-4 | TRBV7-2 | CASSLVIEGKLFF | TGTGCCAGCAGCTTAGTAATAGAGGGAAAACTGTTTTTT
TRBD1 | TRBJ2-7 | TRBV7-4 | CASSSQGQGAVEQYF | TGTGCCAGCAGCTCCCAAGGACAGGGGGCGGTCGAGCAGTACTTC
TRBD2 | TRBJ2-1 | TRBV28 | CASTTIGGQRGSSYNEQFF | TGTGCCAGCACCACTATTGGGGGTCAGCGGGGGAGCTCCTACAATGAGCAGTTCTTC
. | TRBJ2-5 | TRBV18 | CASSLNRGQVETQYF | TGTGCCAGCTCCCTAAACAGAGGGCAGGTAGAGACCCAGTACTTC
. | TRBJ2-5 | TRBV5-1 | CASFYSQGTGQETQYF | TGCGCCAGCTTCTATTCTCAGGGGACGGGACAAGAGACCCAGTACTTC
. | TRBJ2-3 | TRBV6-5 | CASRRQLTSTDKQYF | TGTGCCAGCAGACGACAGCTTACTAGCACAGATAAGCAGTATTTT
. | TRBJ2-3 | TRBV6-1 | CASSPGRLLTDTQYF | TGTGCCAGCTCCCCCGGGAGACTTCTCACAGATACGCAGTATTTT
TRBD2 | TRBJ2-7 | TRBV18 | CASSPPGLAGVEQYF | TGTGCCAGCTCACCACCGGGACTAGCGGGAGTCGAGCAGTACTTC
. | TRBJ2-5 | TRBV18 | CASSPSAPGTQYF | TGTGCCAGCTCACCCTCAGCCCCAGGGACCCAGTACTTC
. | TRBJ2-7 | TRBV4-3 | CASSQESGTYEQYF | TGCGCCAGCAGCCAAGAGTCAGGGACATACGAGCAGTACTTC
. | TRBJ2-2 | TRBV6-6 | CASSYLSNTGELFF | TGTGCCAGCAGTTACCTAAGTAACACCGGGGAGCTGTTTTTT
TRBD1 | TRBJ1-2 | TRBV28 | CASSPGQGDGYGYTF | TGTGCCAGCAGTCCCGGACAGGGAGACGGCTATGGCTACACCTTC
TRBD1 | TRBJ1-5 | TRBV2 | CASRRQGVTQPQHF | TGTGCCAGCAGGAGACAGGGGGTAACGCAGCCCCAGCATTTT
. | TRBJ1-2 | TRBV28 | CASSSNYGYTF | TGTGCCAGCAGTTCAAACTATGGCTACACCTTC
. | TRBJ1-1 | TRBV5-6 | CASRIISGEAFF | TGTGCCAGCAGAATCATATCAGGGGAAGCTTTCTTT
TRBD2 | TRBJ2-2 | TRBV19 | CASSSGSGGLNTGELFF | TGTGCCAGTAGTAGCGGTAGCGGGGGACTGAACACCGGGGAGCTGTTTTTT
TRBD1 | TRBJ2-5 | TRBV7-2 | CASSHDRVQETQYF | TGTGCCAGCAGCCACGACAGGGTCCAAGAGACCCAGTACTTC
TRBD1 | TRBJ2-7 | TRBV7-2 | CASSMRGLGSYEQYF | TGTGCCAGCAGCATGAGGGGGCTTGGATCCTACGAGCAGTACTTC
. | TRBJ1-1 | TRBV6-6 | CASSYPFGGGNTEAFF | TGTGCCAGCAGTTACCCATTTGGAGGTGGGAACACTGAAGCTTTCTTT
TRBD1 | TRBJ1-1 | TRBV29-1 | CSGGQGQAFF | TGCAGCGGGGGACAGGGACAAGCTTTCTTT
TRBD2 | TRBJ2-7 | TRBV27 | CASSSLAGISYEQYF | TGTGCCAGCAGTAGCCTAGCGGGAATTTCCTACGAGCAGTACTTC
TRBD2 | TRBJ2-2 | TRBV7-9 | CASSKPGLATNTGELFF | TGTGCCAGCAGCAAACCAGGACTAGCGACGAACACCGGGGAGCTGTTTTTT
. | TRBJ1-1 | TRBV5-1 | CASSQGQNTEAFF | TGCGCCAGCAGCCAGGGACAGAACACTGAAGCTTTCTTT
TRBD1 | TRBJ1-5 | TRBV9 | CASSVDAAGGESNQPQHF | TGTGCCAGCAGCGTTGATGCGGCAGGGGGCGAAAGCAATCAGCCCCAGCATTTT
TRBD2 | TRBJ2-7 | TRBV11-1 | CASSLALAGGHEQYF | TGTGCCAGCAGCTTAGCACTAGCGGGGGGCCACGAGCAGTACTTC
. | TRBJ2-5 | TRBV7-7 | CASSLNREETQYF | TGTGCTAGCAGCTTGAACAGGGAAGAGACCCAGTACTTC
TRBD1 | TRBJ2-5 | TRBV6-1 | CASSPRTGGETQYF | TGTGCCAGCAGCCCTAGGACAGGGGGAGAGACCCAGTACTTC
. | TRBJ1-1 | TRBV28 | CASSLPQGNEAFF | TGTGCCAGCAGTTTGCCCCAGGGTAATGAAGCTTTCTTT